The 20 T cell receptor beta chains listed next were all sequenced from one sample in a study of early T cells in non-severe SARS-CoV-2 infection. A single record per CDR3 protein comes from TCRdb applying MiXCR to the 5' RACE reads. This sample has 45,000 to 60,000 distinct CDR3 sequences, with around 8.6% found just once. The sequencing here drew on whole blood, taken at baseline. All receptors come from an adult who was a healthcare worker with PCR-confirmed SARS-CoV-2 infection or an uninfected control (not recorded which).

This clonotype was seen only a few times. This chain connects TRBV11-3 to TRBJ2-1, with 12 bases lining up with TRBD2. V shed 5 bases, J shed 5 bases, and the junction held 7 bases outside the gene matches. Germline assignment: CDR1 SGHNT and CDR2 YENEEA. The length of the CDR3 is 16 residues. CDR3 sequence (DNA): TGTGCCAGCAGCCCCCGACTAGCGGGAGAACACAATGAGCAGTTCTTC. Translation gives CASSPRLAGEHNEQFF.

The chain recombines TRBV5-5 with TRBJ1-2, with D unclear. This CDR3 spans 14 amino acids. V lost 0 bases and J 4 bases, leaving 10 bases between the germline ends. CDR1 is SGHKS, CDR2 YYEKEE, per germline (reference sequence). CDR3 sequence reads: CASSLGARIYGYTF. DNA for the CDR3: TGTGCCAGCAGCTTGGGGGCGCGGATCTATGGCTACACCTTC.

The V gene is TRBV29-1, the J gene TRBJ1-4; tentative D call: TRBD1 (5 bases). This CDR3 is built from 13 residues. Between the trimmed V and J ends, which lost 6 bases and 8 bases, there was a span of 16 bases. The germline CDR1 and CDR2 sequences are SQVTM and ANQGSEA. Written as DNA, the CDR3 is TGCAGCGTCGGGCGGGGGGTAGGCGAAAAACTGTTTTTT. Translated, it gives CSVGRGVGEKLFF.

The chain links TRBV20-1 to TRBJ2-6; no firm D call. CDR1 is DFQATT and CDR2 is SNEGSKA in the germline V gene (reference sequence). The CDR3 spans 13 residues. V was trimmed by 3 bases and J by 4 bases, leaving 7 bases between them. The CDR3 protein is CSARATGANVLTF. CDR3 DNA sequence: TGCAGTGCTAGGGCTACCGGGGCCAACGTCCTGACTTTC.

The genes are TRBV2 and TRBJ1-1; 10 nucleotides align to TRBD1. The CDR3 contains 13 residues. Per germline, CDR1 SNHLY and CDR2 FYNNEI. V shed 1 base, J shed 8 bases, and the junction held 1 base outside the gene matches. This CDR3 reads CASSEGTGGEAFF. CDR3 in DNA: TGTGCCAGCAGTGAAGGGACAGGGGGAGAAGCTTTCTTT.

This clonotype showed up just a few times. V and J are TRBV13 and TRBJ2-2; a weak D match, TRBD2 (5 bases). V shed 5 bases and J shed 0 bases, with 13 bases lying between them. The CDR3 extends over 16 amino acids. The germline V gene encodes CDR1 PRHDT and CDR2 FYEKMQ (reference sequence). The CDR3 loop is CASSISAEANTGELFF. DNA of the CDR3: TGTGCCAGCAGCATAAGCGCGGAGGCGAACACCGGGGAGCTGTTTTTT.

This clonotype was counted a few times. This chain connects TRBV9 to TRBJ1-2; D may be TRBD1 (6 bases). Germline CDR1 SGDLS, CDR2 YYNGEE. V shed 3 bases and J shed 4 bases, with 10 bases lying between them. This CDR3 has 13 amino acids. CDR3 region: CASSATGSYGYTF. CDR3 bases: TGTGCCAGCAGCGCAACAGGGTCCTATGGCTACACCTTC.

This clonotype was detected many times. The chain recombines TRBV5-1 with TRBJ2-5, with D possibly matching TRBD2 (6 bases). CDR1 SGHRS and CDR2 YFSETQ come from the germline V gene. V lost 7 bases and J lost 5, with 18 bases in between. CDR3 length: 14 amino acids. CDR3 sequence (DNA): TGCGCCAGCGGGGCTGGGACTCCGGGCGAGACCCAGTACTTC. Translating gives CASGAGTPGETQYF.

This clonotype was detected many times. CDR3 DNA: TGTGCCAGCAGCCAGAATCCTCAATCGGCGCAGCCCCAGCATTTT. It specifies CASSQNPQSAQPQHF. The chain couples TRBV3-1 to TRBJ1-5; no firm D call. The CDR3 is made up of 15 amino acids. Trimming took off 3 bases at V and 7 bases at J, with 16 bases between the two ends. CDR1 and CDR2 (germline): LGHDT, YNNKEL (reference sequence).

The J gene is TRBJ1-6, the V gene TRBV6-6; D might be TRBD1 (6 bases). Trimming took off 2 bases at V and 10 bases at J, with 18 bases between the two ends. The germline CDR1 and CDR2 sequences are MNHNY and SVGAGI (reference sequence). The CDR3 has 16 residues. The CDR3 nucleotides are TGTGCCAGCAGTTACCGGGTCGCGGGCGGGGGCTCACCCCTCCACTTT. Its protein product is CASSYRVAGGGSPLHF.

This clonotype has at least ten counts. The chain links TRBV5-6 to TRBJ1-2, with a tentative D call TRBD1 (5 bases). CDR1 is SGHDT and CDR2 is YYEEEE in the germline V gene. The CDR3 runs 17 residues. Trimming left V 2 bases short and J 8 bases short, with 25 bases between. CDR3 sequence (DNA): TGTGCCAGCAGCTTCCGATCCACCGGGACGTACTTTATCGGCTACACCTTC. Protein sequence: CASSFRSTGTYFIGYTF. The full variable domain, with the rest looked up from reference TRBV5-6 and TRBJ1-2, is DAGVTQSPTHLIKTRGQQVTLRCSPKSGHDTVSWYQQALGQGPQFIFQYYEEEERQRGNFPDRFSGHQFPNYSSELNVNALLLGDSALYLCASSFRSTGTYFIGYTFGSGTRLTVV.

Many counts were recorded for this clonotype. V and J are TRBV11-2 and TRBJ1-2; D not resolved. The germline V gene has CDR1 SGHAT and CDR2 FQNNGV. V was shortened by 6 bases and J by 0 bases, with 17 bases between the two germline ends. The CDR3 loop spans 16 amino acids. The CDR3 nucleotides read TGTGCCAGCAGTTCTGCCGGTCCGGTGGCTAACTATGGCTACACCTTC. Protein product: CASSSAGPVANYGYTF. The whole variable domain, remainder taken from reference TRBV11-2 and TRBJ1-2, is EAGVAQSPRYKIIEKRQSVAFWCNPISGHATLYWYQQILGQGPKLLIQFQNNGVVDDSQLPKDRFSAERLKGVDSTLKIQPAKLEDSAVYLCASSSAGPVANYGYTFGSGTRLTVV.

In this sample, this clonotype turned up many times. The chain joins TRBV2 to TRBJ2-7; D gene unclear. Between the trimmed V and J ends, which lost 8 bases and 7 bases, there was a span of 24 bases. This CDR3 is built from 15 residues. Germline V gene sequence: CDR1 SNHLY, CDR2 FYNNEI. The CDR3 DNA is TGTGCCAGCCGGGCCACCGAGAGCCCAATCGGGGAGCAGTACTTC. Translating gives CASRATESPIGEQYF.

Ten or more counts support this clonotype. J is TRBJ2-3 and V is TRBV5-1, with a weak D call TRBD1 (5 bases). Trimming pared 4 bases from V and 3 bases from J, leaving 12 bases between. From germline, CDR1 is SGHRS and CDR2 YFSETQ. The CDR3 runs 14 residues. The CDR3 nucleotides read TGCGCCAGCAGCACCGGGCAGGGTACAGATACGCAGTATTTT. It encodes CASSTGQGTDTQYF.

Concerning this clonotype itself: The junction does not match germline at one end; this may be a read error. CDR3 bases: TGTGCCCGCTCACCACGAAGCGCGGGGAACACCGGGGAGCTGTTTTTT. It encodes CARSPRSAGNTGELFF. V gene TRBV18 combines with J gene TRBJ2-2; tentatively, D is TRBD2 (5 bases). The CDR3 has 16 amino acids. The germline V gene encodes CDR1 KGHSH and CDR2 LQKENI.

This clonotype was seen only a few times. V gene TRBV15 combines with J gene TRBJ2-6, with D uncertain. Deletions cut 0 bases from V and 0 bases from J, with 9 bases between. Germline V gene data show CDR1 as LNHNV and CDR2 as YYDKDF (reference sequence). The CDR3 is 17 residues long. CDR3 DNA: TGTGCCACCAGCAGAGATGTGATGGGCTCTGGGGCCAACGTCCTGACTTTC. This encodes CATSRDVMGSGANVLTF.

As to this clonotype: At one of its ends the junction is not consistent with the germline gene, which may arise from a read error. The V and J genes are TRBV20-1 and TRBJ2-1, with 12 nucleotides matching TRBD2. The CDR3 is 18 residues long. From germline, CDR1 is DFQATT and CDR2 SNEGSKA (reference sequence). The CDR3 nucleotides are TGCAGTGCCAGAGGGCGGACAGGGGGACTAGCGGGTAACAATGAGCAGTTCTTC. Its protein is CSARGRTGGLAGNNEQFF.

The genes are TRBV6-1 and TRBJ2-1; D gene uncertain. CDR1 is MNHNS, CDR2 SASEGT, per germline. The CDR3 contains 13 residues. V shed 3 bases and J shed 2 bases, with 5 bases lying between them. CDR3 loop: CASSETPYNEQFF. CDR3 in DNA: TGTGCCAGCAGTGAGACACCCTACAATGAGCAGTTCTTC.

This clonotype has ten or more counts. The chain couples TRBV3-1 to TRBJ2-5; 13 bases match TRBD2. V was clipped by 6 bases and J by 5 bases; unmatched bases: 9. CDR1 LGHDT and CDR2 YNNKEL come from the germline V gene (reference sequence). The CDR3 length is 16 residues. The CDR3 protein is CASSRTSGSGMETQYF. The CDR3 DNA follows: TGTGCCAGCAGTCGGACTAGCGGGAGCGGTATGGAGACCCAGTACTTC.

This clonotype has a handful of counts. The chain carries TRBV30 and TRBJ1-2; D may be TRBD1 (6 bases). The germline CDR1 and CDR2 sequences are GTSNPN and SVGIG (reference sequence). This CDR3 spans 13 amino acids. Trimming stripped 4 bases from V and 4 bases from J, with 13 bases between. The CDR3 spells CAWIGGFPYGYTF. The CDR3 DNA is TGTGCCTGGATCGGGGGCTTCCCCTATGGCTACACCTTC.